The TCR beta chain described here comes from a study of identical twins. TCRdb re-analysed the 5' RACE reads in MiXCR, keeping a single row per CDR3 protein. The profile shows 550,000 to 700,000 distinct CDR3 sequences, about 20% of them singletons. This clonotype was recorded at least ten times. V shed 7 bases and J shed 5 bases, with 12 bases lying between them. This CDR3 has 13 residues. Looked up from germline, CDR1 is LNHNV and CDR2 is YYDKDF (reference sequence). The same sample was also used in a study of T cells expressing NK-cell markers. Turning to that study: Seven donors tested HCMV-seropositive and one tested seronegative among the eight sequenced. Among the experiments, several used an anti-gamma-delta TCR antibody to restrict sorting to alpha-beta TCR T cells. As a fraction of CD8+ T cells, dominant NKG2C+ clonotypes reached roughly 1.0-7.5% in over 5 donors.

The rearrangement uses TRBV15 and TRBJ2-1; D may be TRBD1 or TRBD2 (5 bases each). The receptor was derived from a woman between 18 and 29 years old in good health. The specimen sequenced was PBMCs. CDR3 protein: CATTRGTNNEQFF. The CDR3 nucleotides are TGTGCCACCACCCGAGGGACCAACAATGAGCAGTTCTTC.